These 3 T cell receptor beta chains were all obtained from the same sample, sequenced in a study of blood T cell repertoires in COVID-19. TCRdb keeps only in-frame clones here, not all; method: immunoSEQ multiplex PCR. The table includes roughly 500,000 clones, over 75% detected once. Sequenced input: PBMCs or T cells enriched from blood (not recorded which). The receptors shown here come from a woman between 35 and 50 years old who had recovered from COVID-19.

This chain connects TRBV7-8 to TRBJ1-5; no clear D gene. Germline values: CDR1 SGHVS, CDR2 FQNEAQ. Trimming left V 0 bases short and J 0 bases short, with 3 bases between. The CDR3 is 14 residues long. DNA for the CDR3: TGTGCCAGCAGCTTAGCGGCTAGCAATCAGCCCCAGCATTTT. Protein sequence: CASSLAASNQPQHF.

The chain's CDR3 is CASSARDRGQETQYF. The CDR3 bases are TGTGCCAGCAGCGCCCGGGACAGGGGGCAGGAGACCCAGTACTTC. This chain links TRBV7-9 with TRBJ2-5; 12 bases line up with TRBD1. This CDR3 spans 15 amino acids. J gave up 5 bases and V 5 bases, and 6 bases lay outside the gene matches. Germline CDR1 and CDR2: SEHNR and FQNEAQ (reference sequence). Full variable domain (remainder filled in from reference TRBV7-9 and TRBJ2-5): DTGVSQNPRHKITKRGQNVTFRCDPISEHNRLYWYRQTLGQGPEFLTYFQNEAQLEKSRLLSDRFSAERPKGSFSTLEIQRTEQGDSAMYLCASSARDRGQETQYFGPGTRLLVL.

DNA of the CDR3: TGTGCCACCAGCAGATCGATTCCGGGACTAGTCTACAATGAGCAGTTCTTC. This sequence encodes CATSRSIPGLVYNEQFF. This sequence joins TRBV15 and TRBJ2-1; 8 bases are a match to TRBD2. Germline CDR1 is LNHNV and CDR2 is YYDKDF (reference sequence). Trimming took 2 bases from V and 3 from J; bases not matched to a gene: 9. There are 17 residues in the CDR3.